This entry lists 18 T cell receptor beta chains sequenced from one sample in a study of T-cell reconstitution after alpha-beta-depleted transplantation in children. Library preparation (for TCRbeta) was performed with unique molecular identifiers. Each CDR3 protein is one row after TCRdb ran MiXCR on the PCR reads. There are some 76,000 distinct CDR3 sequences in the sample; approximately 11% occur only once, and approximately 13% lies in the top ten. The sample consisted of PBMCs, taken before TCRalphabeta/CD19-depleted stem cell transplant. The receptors originated from a boy between 10 and 17 years old with acute myeloid leukemia, due to receive a stem cell transplant.

This clonotype was counted ten times or more. This chain connects TRBV9 to TRBJ2-7, with 13 bases that match TRBD2. Germline CDR1 SGDLS, CDR2 YYNGEE. The trim removed 5 bases at V and 4 bases at J, leaving 6 bases unmatched. The CDR3 sequence is 15 residues long. The CDR3 nucleotides read TGTGCCAGCAGTCAAGGACTAGCGGGGGATTACGAGCAGTACTTC. It yields the protein CASSQGLAGDYEQYF.

This clonotype was counted many times. V usage is TRBV20-1 and J usage is TRBJ2-5; D call uncertain. Germline lookup yields CDR1 DFQATT and CDR2 SNEGSKA (reference sequence). The CDR3 extends over 12 amino acids. V was clipped by 1 base and J by 5 bases, with 8 bases between them. In DNA, the CDR3 is TGCAGTGCTAGAGCCGGATACGAGACCCAGTACTTC. This gives the protein CSARAGYETQYF.

This clonotype was picked up many times. J is TRBJ2-7 and V is TRBV5-1; 7 nucleotides align to TRBD1. Germline trimming cut 4 bases from V and 5 bases from J; bases unmatched to any gene: 9. Germline-derived CDR1 and CDR2 are SGHRS and YFSETQ. The CDR3 sequence is 14 residues long. CDR3 in DNA: TGCGCCAGCAGCCGAGAAACAGGGGCGGACGAGCAGTACGTC. Amino acids: CASSRETGADEQYV.

This clonotype was seen many times. V is TRBV15 and J is TRBJ1-4; TRBD1 is a possible D gene (5 bases). The germline CDR1 and CDR2 sequences are LNHNV and YYDKDF (reference sequence). V lost 4 bases, J lost 5 bases, and 14 bases lay in between. The CDR3 extends over 15 amino acids. The CDR3 sequence is CATSTAGTGNEKLFF. In DNA form, the CDR3 reads TGTGCCACCAGCACAGCCGGGACGGGGAATGAAAAACTGTTTTTT.

Regarding this clonotype: This may come from a read error, since a much larger clone is one base off. The V call is TRBV10-3, the J call TRBJ1-1, with 7 bases fitting TRBD1. The germline V gene encodes CDR1 ENHRY and CDR2 SYGVKD. The CDR3 extends over 12 amino acids. The CDR3 nucleotides are TGTGACATCAGTAATACAGGGGCTGAAGCTTTCTTT. It is translated as CDISNTGAEAFF.

This clonotype was seen repeatedly, ten times or more. The chain recombines TRBV5-1 with TRBJ2-1, with 9 positions matching TRBD2. This CDR3 contains 16 residues. Germline V gene sequence: CDR1 SGHRS, CDR2 YFSETQ. V lost 3 bases to trimming and J lost 4 bases; unmatched junction nucleotides: 8. The CDR3 spells CASSSSSGGPYNEQFF. CDR3 nucleotide sequence: TGCGCCAGCAGCTCCTCCAGCGGGGGGCCGTACAATGAGCAGTTCTTC.

The rearrangement joins TRBV6-1 to TRBJ2-3, with TRBD2 as a possible D gene (6 bases). Per the germline V gene, CDR1 is MNHNS and CDR2 is SASEGT. The V and J ends lost 5 bases and 2 bases respectively, with 14 bases between them. This CDR3 contains 15 residues. The CDR3 bases are TGTGCCAGCAGTCCACTAGGAGGGTTCACAGATACGCAGTATTTT. Its translation: CASSPLGGFTDTQYF.

This clonotype was observed many times. This chain's CDR3 is CASSSGGRRGRYNEQFF. CDR3 bases: TGTGCCAGCAGCTCGGGAGGTAGGCGGGGCCGCTACAATGAGCAGTTCTTC. The chain links TRBV7-9 to TRBJ2-1; TRBD2 matches at 7 bases. The CDR3 runs to 17 residues. Germline V gives CDR1 SEHNR, CDR2 FQNEAQ (reference sequence). J gave up 3 bases and V 4 bases, and 12 bases lay outside the gene matches.

This clonotype was counted many times. DNA of the CDR3: TGTGCCAGCAGCCACAGGGTGGATACGCAGTATTTT. Encoded protein: CASSHRVDTQYF. This sequence joins TRBV12-3 or TRBV12-4 and TRBJ2-3; D is possibly TRBD1 (6 bases). CDR3 length: 12 residues. Trimming stripped 6 bases from V and 6 bases from J, with 10 bases between.

The CDR3 DNA sequence: TGCAGCGTGGTCAGGACTAGCGGGAATTTAAATGAGCAGTTCTTC. Protein product: CSVVRTSGNLNEQFF. The V gene is TRBV29-1, the J gene TRBJ2-1, with 12 bases identical to TRBD2. Losses at the gene ends were 6 bases for V and 7 bases for J; bases not matched to a gene: 10. Per germline, CDR1 SQVTM and CDR2 ANQGSEA. This CDR3 contains 15 residues.

This clonotype has ten or more counts. The chain combines TRBV18 with TRBJ2-1; weak D call: TRBD2 (5 bases). V was trimmed by 4 bases and J by 5 bases, leaving 15 bases between them. The CDR3 loop spans 15 amino acids. Germline V gene data show CDR1 as KGHSH and CDR2 as LQKENI. The CDR3 region is CASSLASGMNNEQFF. CDR3 bases: TGTGCCAGCTCACTAGCTTCCGGGATGAACAATGAGCAGTTCTTC.

There are many counts of this clonotype. This rearrangement joins TRBV12-3 or TRBV12-4 to TRBJ2-7; D gene uncertain. V was pared by 1 base and J by 7 bases, with 2 bases between. This CDR3 is 10 amino acids long. The CDR3 nucleotides read TGTGCCAGCAGTTTAGGAGAGCAGTACTTC. Its translation: CASSLGEQYF.

This clonotype was seen ten or more times. The chain employs TRBV15 and TRBJ1-5; no definite D call. Germline lookup yields CDR1 LNHNV and CDR2 YYDKDF (reference sequence). Trimming stripped 3 bases from V and 16 bases from J, with 22 bases between. The CDR3 length is 14 residues. The CDR3 DNA reads TGTGCCACCAGCAGGACGGTTGGAGCGGCACACACACATTTT. As protein: CATSRTVGAAHTHF.

This clonotype was counted many times. The chain uses TRBV9 and TRBJ2-7; D ambiguous. The CDR3 has 15 amino acids. Deletions cut 4 bases from V and 4 bases from J, with 18 bases between. CDR1 and CDR2 (germline): SGDLS, YYNGEE. The CDR3 sequence: CASSPRPFRNYEQYF. DNA for the CDR3: TGTGCCAGCAGCCCCCGACCCTTTCGAAATTACGAGCAGTACTTC. Supplemented by reference TRBV9 and TRBJ2-7, the full variable domain reads DSGVTQTPKHLITATGQRVTLRCSPRSGDLSVYWYQQSLDQGLQFLIQYYNGEERAKGNILERFSAQQFPDLHSELNLSSLELGDSALYFCASSPRPFRNYEQYFGPGTRLTVT.

J is TRBJ2-5 and V is TRBV27; D uncertain. The germline CDR1 and CDR2 sequences are MNHEY and SMNVEV (reference sequence). The CDR3 is 14 amino acids. The germline V and J ends were trimmed by 2 bases and 4 bases, with 11 bases remaining between them. CDR3 nucleotide sequence: TGTGCCAGCAGTTTAGGTTTGTTCGCAGAGACCCAGTACTTC. It translates to CASSLGLFAETQYF.

This clonotype was seen once. Just one base apart from a much larger clone, this may be a read error. The chain joins TRBV5-6 to TRBJ2-6, with 8 bases matching TRBD1. The CDR3 contains 19 residues. From germline, CDR1 is SGHDT and CDR2 YYEEEE. The CDR3 DNA is TGTGCCAGCAGCTTGTTCAGGGGGCTATATTCGTCTGGGGCCACCGTCCTGACTTTC. Translating gives CASSLFRGLYSSGATVLTF.

Many counts were recorded for this clonotype. The chain joins TRBV27 to TRBJ2-1; D is perhaps TRBD1 or TRBD2 (5 bases each). The V gene's germline CDR1 is MNHEY and CDR2 SMNVEV (reference sequence). This CDR3 spans 16 amino acids. The V end was cut by 0 bases, the J end by 7 bases, with 16 bases between. The CDR3 protein is CASSLSRGLWGNEQFF. In nucleotides, the CDR3 is TGTGCCAGCAGTTTATCGAGAGGGCTTTGGGGGAATGAGCAGTTCTTC.

This clonotype came up once. One end of the junction does not line up with germline, which may come from a read error. The chain employs TRBV6-2 or TRBV6-3 and TRBJ1-2, with D possibly matching TRBD1 (5 bases). Germline CDR1 reads MNHEY; CDR2 reads SVGEGT. The CDR3 runs 14 residues. The CDR3 sequence: CASGYPTGHYGYTF. In DNA, the CDR3 is TGTGCCAGCGGTTATCCTACAGGCCACTATGGCTACACCTTC.